This T cell receptor beta chain originates from a study of T cell repertoires in cytomegalovirus infection. TCRdb processed the reads anew with MiXCR; each CDR3 protein has one entry. The data contain more than 250,000 distinct CDR3 sequences, around 15% of them singletons. V was shortened by 7 bases and J by 1 base, with 10 bases between the two germline ends. There are 13 residues in the CDR3. This clonotype was counted a few times. This TCR came from a human donor in good health (CMV status not recorded). Some clones in this sample may be carry-over from other donors' samples. This chain joins TRBV12-3 or TRBV12-4 and TRBJ1-2; no definite D call. The sequenced material came from PBMCs. CDR3 protein: CASTRTLNYGYTF. CDR3 DNA sequence: TGTGCCAGCACTCGGACTCTTAACTATGGCTACACCTTC.